The clone carrying this T cell receptor beta chain was recorded at least ten times. TCR beta CDR3 regions were amplified from RNA transcripts. HTBI primers were employed in a first-round RT-PCR of the TCR CDR3. MiXCR, run by TCRdb on the multiplex PCR reads, gives a single entry per CDR3 protein. The sample has a few hundred thousand distinct CDR3 sequences, more than 15% seen once; the top ten hold about a quarter. The sample is drawn from a study of T cells in Graves' hyperthyroidism and ophthalmopathy. Orbital computed tomography and thyroid ultrasound, together with serum TRAb and thyroxine and clinical symptoms, were used for diagnoses. CDR1 is LGHDT and CDR2 is YNNKEL in the germline V gene (reference sequence). This CDR3 region has 15 residues. V was trimmed by 0 bases and J by 8 bases, leaving 16 bases between them.

The clonotype comes from a woman aged 18-35 years with Graves' hyperthyroidism that later progressed to Graves' ophthalmopathy. The rearrangement uses TRBV3-1 and TRBJ2-5; TRBD2 might be the D (5 bases). Sequenced: blood. The CDR3 bases are TGTGCCAGCAGCCAAGATAGTGGCGGCAGCGGAACCCAGTACTTC. This encodes CASSQDSGGSGTQYF.